The 5 T cell receptor beta chains presented below share a single source sample, sequenced in a study of blood T cell repertoires in COVID-19. Assay: immunoSEQ multiplex PCR; the TCRdb copy retains only in-frame clones and omits some. The table shows about 130,000 clones, with around 86% occurring only once. The sample was PBMCs or T cells enriched from blood (not recorded which). The receptor source for this set is a man younger than 40 who had recovered from COVID-19.

This clone was counted at least ten times. The V gene is TRBV29-1, the J gene TRBJ2-5; 11 bases line up with TRBD2. This CDR3 has 13 amino acids. Germline assignment: CDR1 SQVTM and CDR2 ANQGSEA. After removal of 5 bases from V and 2 bases from J, the junction contained 1 base not matched to a gene. The CDR3 nucleotides are TGCAGCGTTCTAGCGGGGGGACAAGAGACCCAGTACTTC. As protein: CSVLAGGQETQYF.

The rearrangement links TRBV27 to TRBJ1-4, with 9 bases that match TRBD1. V was clipped by 7 bases and J by 7 bases; unmatched bases: 7. Germline CDR1 and CDR2: MNHEY and SMNVEV (reference sequence). This CDR3 contains 14 residues. CDR3 sequence reads: CASTGTGLGEKLFF. CDR3 DNA: TGTGCCAGCACCGGGACAGGGTTGGGTGAAAAACTGTTTTTT.

The J gene is TRBJ1-1, the V gene TRBV14; TRBD1 might be the D (5 bases). The CDR3 extends over 14 amino acids. V lost 1 base, J lost 5 bases, and 11 bases lay in between. Germline CDR1 SGHDN, CDR2 FVKESK. The CDR3 bases are TGTGCCAGCAGCCAAGGGGGCGGGGTAACTGAAGCTTTCTTT. It is translated as CASSQGGGVTEAFF.

This clone occurred a few times. The chain links TRBV6-5 to TRBJ1-1; a possible D gene is TRBD1 (5 bases). From germline, CDR1 is MNHEY and CDR2 SVGAGI. CDR3 size: 14 residues. V lost 0 bases and J lost 4, with 9 bases in between. The CDR3 is CASSYSSGVTEAFF. For the CDR3, the DNA is TGTGCCAGCAGTTACTCATCGGGGGTCACTGAAGCTTTCTTT.

In its sample, this clone was seen a few times. V is TRBV6-4 and J is TRBJ1-4; tentatively, D is TRBD1 (6 bases). This CDR3 is built from 13 residues. The germline V and J ends were trimmed by 2 bases and 5 bases, with 6 bases remaining between them. Germline assignment: CDR1 MRHNA and CDR2 SNTAGT. The CDR3 spells CASSDGTNEKLFF. The CDR3 DNA sequence: TGTGCCAGCAGTGACGGGACAAATGAAAAACTGTTTTTT.